Presented here are 27 T cell receptor beta chains from one specimen sequenced in a study of shared T cell receptors in the human thymus (dated by TCRdb to the early 2020s). To prepare the library, the immunoSEQ multiplex PCR assay was applied. In TCRdb, the immuneACCESS table is reduced to in-frame sequences with V and J assigned. These tables do not hold every clone; where another copy was compared, an unresolved V gene accounts for under half, and the others remain unexplained. Counted in this sample were approximately 400,000 clones; 95% of them appeared once. The top ten constitute approximately 0.018% of the sample. The specimen sequenced was thymocytes. These receptor sequences come from a human donor.

V and J are TRBV4-1 and TRBJ2-7; perhaps TRBD2 as D (5 bases). There are 15 residues in the CDR3. Germline loops: CDR1 MGHRA, CDR2 YSYEKL. V lost 0 bases and J 0 bases, leaving 9 bases between the germline ends. DNA for the CDR3: TGCGCCAGCAGCCAAGAGGCGGGTAGCTCCTACGAGCAGTACTTC. It translates to CASSQEAGSSYEQYF.

The chain couples TRBV11-3 to TRBJ2-1, with D perhaps assigned TRBD1 or TRBD2 (5 bases each). The CDR3 consists of 15 residues. The V gene lost 5 bases and the J gene lost 5 bases, with 16 bases spanning the gap. The germline gives CDR1 SGHNT, CDR2 YENEEA. CDR3 DNA sequence: TGTGCCAGCAGCAACCGGGACGACGGACACAATGAGCAGTTCTTC. Translation gives CASSNRDDGHNEQFF.

The V and J genes are TRBV18 and TRBJ1-5; D is uncertain. Between the trimmed V and J ends, which lost 1 base and 4 bases, there was a span of 11 bases. This CDR3 is built from 15 residues. Germline CDR1 and CDR2: KGHSH and LQKENI. In DNA, the CDR3 is TGTGCCAGCTCACCACTGAGGGTTTGGAATCAGCCCCAGCATTTT. It codes for CASSPLRVWNQPQHF.

The chain employs TRBV7-8 and TRBJ2-2, with 10 bases aligning to TRBD2. The junction had 8 bases not matched to a gene; V was cut back by 6 bases and J by 4 bases. The CDR3 covers 16 residues. Looked up from germline, CDR1 is SGHVS and CDR2 is FQNEAQ. As DNA, the CDR3 is TGTGCCAGCAGTTTAATACTAGCGGGGACCACCGGGGAGCTGTTTTTT. Protein sequence: CASSLILAGTTGELFF.

This clone was counted once. The chain combines TRBV11-3 with TRBJ2-2; D not certain. Germline V CDR1 and CDR2: SGHNT, YENEEA. The CDR3 is 14 residues long. V lost 4 bases to trimming and J lost 4 bases, with 10 bases between them. CDR3 bases: TGTGCCAGCAGCTCTCAATACAGCACCGGGGAGCTGTTTTTT. It is translated as CASSSQYSTGELFF.

The rearrangement uses TRBV6-5 and TRBJ1-2, with D tentatively TRBD1 (6 bases). The germline V and J ends were trimmed by 6 bases and 6 bases, with 20 bases remaining between them. Germline V gene data show CDR1 as MNHEY and CDR2 as SVGAGI. There are 15 residues in the CDR3. CDR3 loop: CASRPRDTTLDGYTF. DNA for the CDR3: TGTGCCAGCAGACCACGGGACACTACCTTGGATGGCTACACCTTC.

The chain combines TRBV27 with TRBJ2-3, with 8 bases that match TRBD2. The V segment lost 0 bases and the J segment 1 base; nucleotides outside the gene matches: 9. The germline CDR1 and CDR2 sequences are MNHEY and SMNVEV (reference sequence). The CDR3 has 18 residues. In DNA, the CDR3 is TGTGCCAGCAGTTTATCGCCCCACCCGCGGGAGGGCACAGATACGCAGTATTTT. Residues: CASSLSPHPREGTDTQYF.

The chain couples TRBV6-1 to TRBJ2-7, with 9 bases matching TRBD1. Germline values: CDR1 MNHNS, CDR2 SASEGT. J lost 0 bases, V lost 4 bases, and 10 bases had no gene match. This CDR3 region has 17 residues. CDR3 nucleotide sequence: TGTGCCAGCAGTGGACCGGGACAGGGACCTAGCTCCTACGAGCAGTACTTC. It is translated as CASSGPGQGPSSYEQYF.

This chain connects TRBV27 to TRBJ1-4, with D tentatively TRBD1 (6 bases). Per the germline V gene, CDR1 is MNHEY and CDR2 is SMNVEV (reference sequence). The V end was cut by 6 bases, the J end by 4 bases, with 15 bases between. The CDR3 totals 15 residues. CDR3 sequence: CASSPKGGGNEKLFF. The CDR3 DNA follows: TGTGCCAGCAGCCCCAAAGGGGGTGGTAATGAAAAACTGTTTTTT.

This sequence joins TRBV5-1 and TRBJ2-5, with TRBD2 matching 10 bases. With 6 bases clipped from V and 4 bases from J, the junction kept 9 bases outside the gene matches. CDR1 is SGHRS and CDR2 is YFSETQ in the germline V gene. This CDR3 has 15 residues. The CDR3 is CASNKASGSLETQYF. The DNA of the CDR3 is TGCGCCAGCAATAAGGCTAGCGGGAGTCTAGAGACCCAGTACTTC.

The rearrangement links TRBV7-2 to TRBJ2-5; a weak D match, TRBD1 (6 bases). The V end was cut by 2 bases, the J end by 5 bases, with 21 bases between. There are 17 residues in the CDR3. CDR1 and CDR2 from the germline V gene are SGHTA and FQGNSA. CDR3 in DNA: TGTGCCAGCAGCTTAAGGAGCGCGCGGGCAGGGGTGGAGACCCAGTACTTC. Its protein is CASSLRSARAGVETQYF.

The gene calls are TRBV6-4 and TRBJ2-1; possibly TRBD1 for D (6 bases). This CDR3 spans 15 amino acids. The V end lost 6 bases, the J end lost 7 bases, and 19 bases lay between the germline ends. CDR1 and CDR2 (germline): MRHNA, SNTAGT. Here the CDR3 reads CASSDRKGLVNEQFF. In DNA, the CDR3 is TGTGCCAGCAGCGACAGGAAGGGCTTAGTAAATGAGCAGTTCTTC.

This clone has just one count. The chain combines TRBV29-1 with TRBJ2-6; tentative D call: TRBD1 (5 bases). The germline gives CDR1 SQVTM, CDR2 ANQGSEA. This CDR3 contains 13 residues. Trimming cost V 6 bases and J 1 base, with 7 bases left between them. The CDR3 bases are TGCAGCGTCCAGGGTTCTGGGGCCAACGTCCTGACTTTC. Amino acid sequence: CSVQGSGANVLTF.

The rearrangement links TRBV5-6 to TRBJ2-1; D may be TRBD1 or TRBD2 (5 bases each). Germline-derived CDR1 and CDR2 are SGHDT and YYEEEE. The CDR3 is 15 amino acids. Trimming took off 0 bases at V and 10 bases at J, with 17 bases between the two ends. This chain's CDR3 is CASSLVFGGEGEQFF. CDR3 nucleotides: TGTGCCAGCAGCTTGGTTTTTGGGGGTGAGGGCGAGCAGTTCTTC.

This rearrangement joins TRBV27 to TRBJ2-5, with TRBD2 identical over 8 bases. Germline V gene sequence: CDR1 MNHEY, CDR2 SMNVEV (reference sequence). The CDR3 is 16 amino acids. V lost 2 bases, J lost 1 base, and 6 bases stayed unmatched. CDR3 loop: CASSLVGTRGQETQYF. In DNA form, the CDR3 reads TGTGCCAGCAGTTTAGTCGGGACTAGAGGCCAAGAGACCCAGTACTTC.

The V call is TRBV19, the J call TRBJ2-2; 9 bases are a match to TRBD1. After removal of 10 bases from V and 8 bases from J, the junction contained 14 bases not matched to a gene. The germline gives CDR1 LNHDA, CDR2 SQIVND (reference sequence). CDR3 length: 15 amino acids. The CDR3 sequence is CATFIQGARTGELFF. The CDR3 DNA is TGTGCCACCTTCATACAGGGGGCCAGGACGGGGGAGCTGTTTTTT. Full variable domain (remainder filled in from reference TRBV19 and TRBJ2-2): DGGITQSPKYLFRKEGQNVTLSCEQNLNHDAMYWYRQDPGQGLRLIYYSQIVNDFQKGDIAEGYSVSREKKESFPLTVTSAQKNPTAFYLCATFIQGARTGELFFGEGSRLTVL.

The chain recombines TRBV7-2 with TRBJ2-1; D remains unclear. CDR1 is SGHTA and CDR2 is FQGNSA in the germline V gene. V lost 5 bases and J 14 bases, leaving 13 bases between the germline ends. CDR3 length equals 11 residues. CDR3 in DNA: TGTGCCAGCAGCCCACTCTATCAGGAGTTCTTC. This encodes CASSPLYQEFF. Variable domain in full (rest from reference TRBV7-2 and TRBJ2-1): GAGVSQSPSNKVTEKGKDVELRCDPISGHTALYWYRQSLGQGLEFLIYFQGNSAPDKSGLPSDRFSAERTGGSVSTLTIQRTQQEDSAVYLCASSPLYQEFFGPGTRLTVL.

The V and J genes are TRBV7-6 and TRBJ1-1; D unclear. CDR1 and CDR2 from the germline V gene are SGHVS and FNYEAQ. The CDR3 runs to 14 residues. V lost 5 bases, J lost 5 bases, and 15 bases lay in between. CDR3 region: CASSLPGWGTEAFF. The CDR3 bases are TGTGCCAGCAGCCTCCCGGGGTGGGGTACTGAAGCTTTCTTT.

This chain connects TRBV5-1 to TRBJ2-7, with D possibly called TRBD1 or TRBD2 (5 bases each). V was clipped by 7 bases and J by 2 bases, with 16 bases between them. The CDR3 covers 14 residues. Germline V lookup: CDR1 SGHRS, CDR2 YFSETQ. The DNA of the CDR3 is TGCGCCAGCGGACTTTGGCAGGGACCCTACGAGCAGTACTTC. Translated, it gives CASGLWQGPYEQYF.

Notes on this clone: The sample holds other DNA sequences that translate to the same CDR3. This rearrangement joins TRBV7-9 to TRBJ2-7, with D possibly matching TRBD2 (5 bases). The CDR3 is 12 residues long. Germline V lookup: CDR1 SEHNR, CDR2 FQNEAQ (reference sequence). The V and J ends lost 2 bases and 4 bases respectively, with 6 bases between them. In DNA form, the CDR3 reads TGTGCCAGCAGCTTACGGGGATACGAGCAGTACTTC. It codes for CASSLRGYEQYF.

This clone was detected a few times. This chain joins TRBV14 and TRBJ1-2; 7 bases match TRBD1. Germline assignment: CDR1 SGHDN and CDR2 FVKESK. This CDR3 is built from 17 residues. V dropped 1 base and J dropped 8; count of bases not matched to a gene: 16. Written as DNA, the CDR3 is TGTGCCAGCAGCCAAGGTTTCGATGGAGGGGGCGCAGACGGCTACACCTTC. The encoded protein is CASSQGFDGGGADGYTF.

V is TRBV29-1 and J is TRBJ1-1; D may be TRBD1 (5 bases). CDR3 size: 15 residues. V was clipped by 6 bases and J by 2 bases, with 19 bases between them. Germline assignment: CDR1 SQVTM and CDR2 ANQGSEA. Here the CDR3 DNA reads TGCAGCGTCCCCGGGGGGGTAGGAGAAAACACTGAAGCTTTCTTT. It codes for CSVPGGVGENTEAFF.

The CDR3, as DNA: TGCGCCAGCAGCTCACCCCACAGGGGCTGGGATGAGCAGTTCTTC. Its protein product is CASSSPHRGWDEQFF. The chain has TRBV5-1 and TRBJ2-1; TRBD1 matches at 7 bases. Germline V CDR1 and CDR2: SGHRS, YFSETQ. Unmatched junction bases numbered 11, after V lost 3 bases and J lost 8 bases. This CDR3 spans 15 amino acids.

The CDR3 spells CARSTGTSSYNEQFF. DNA of the CDR3: TGTGCCAGAAGCACGGGGACTAGCTCCTACAATGAGCAGTTCTTC. The chain is built from TRBV5-3 and TRBJ2-1; 8 bases fit TRBD2. TRBV5-3 is recorded as an ORF, its role being uncertain. The CDR3 length is 15 residues. The V gene end was trimmed by 4 bases and the J gene end by 0 bases; junction bases not matched to a gene: 3.

CDR3 sequence: CASSLQGAFSEQYF. In DNA, the CDR3 is TGTGCCAGCAGTTTACAGGGGGCTTTTTCCGAGCAGTACTTC. The chain combines TRBV27 with TRBJ2-7; TRBD1 agrees at 8 bases. The J segment lost 6 bases and the V segment lost 2 bases, leaving 6 bases of the junction unmatched. This CDR3 is 14 amino acids long. CDR1 and CDR2 (germline): MNHEY, SMNVEV (reference sequence).

Only one count was recorded for this clone. The chain is built from TRBV5-6 and TRBJ1-1; D call uncertain. The V end lost 0 bases, the J end lost 0 bases, and 6 bases lay between the germline ends. The CDR3 totals 14 residues. Germline V lookup: CDR1 SGHDT, CDR2 YYEEEE. In DNA form, the CDR3 reads TGTGCCAGCAGCTTGGCTCAGATGAACACTGAAGCTTTCTTT. Protein: CASSLAQMNTEAFF.

V is TRBV29-1 and J is TRBJ2-3; tentatively, D is TRBD2 (6 bases). The germline V gene encodes CDR1 SQVTM and CDR2 ANQGSEA. The CDR3 is 15 amino acids. V lost 4 bases and J lost 4, with 18 bases in between. CDR3 sequence (DNA): TGCAGCGTTGTAGGCCGGGACTCGTGTTCAGATACGCAGTATTTT. Its protein product is CSVVGRDSCSDTQYF.